This TCR beta chain originates from a study of cytomegalovirus exposure and HLA in healthy donors. Overall study results and limits: Rare TCR sequences dominated, though some public TCRs recurred in many donors. A few of the chains that were CMV-associated were confirmed in vitro to be specific for CMV antigens.

As concerns this clone: Its specificity is unknown.

Deletions cut 0 bases from V and 14 bases from J, with 14 bases between. Germline V gene sequence: CDR1 MGHRA, CDR2 YSYEKL. CDR3 size: 13 residues. The donors belonged to the roughly 120-subject validation cohort, separate from the approximately 670-subject first cohort. The protocol was immunoSEQ multiplex PCR, while the TCRdb copy is restricted to in-frame clones and leaves out a portion. The top ten hold about 1.5% of the sample, which has roughly 130,000 clones, about four fifths seen once. The sequenced sample was PBMCs. The V gene is TRBV4-1, the J gene TRBJ2-1; D is possibly TRBD2 (5 bases). The TCR originated in a woman aged 30 to 39 in good health and CMV-seronegative. For the CDR3, the DNA is TGCGCCAGCAGCCAAGAAGGGAGATCCCGTAAGTTCTTC. It specifies CASSQEGRSRKFF.